These 11 T cell receptor beta chains were sequenced from one sample in a study of shared clonotypes between healthy human individuals. The assay was immunoSEQ multiplex PCR, and TCRdb's table has in-frame clones only and misses some. The sample has 1,100,000 or so clones, around 82% seen once; the top ten hold under 0.6%. The sample comprised memory CD4+ T cells from PBMCs. Described subset: CD45RA-negative fraction. All receptors derive from a man younger than 35 in good health. Some clones in this sample may be carry-over from other donors' samples.

V gene TRBV4-2 combines with J gene TRBJ1-1; 7 bases agree with TRBD1. The CDR3 has 12 amino acids. Trimming removed 6 bases from V and 7 bases from J; junction bases left unmatched: 5. CDR1 and CDR2 (germline): LGHNA, YNFKEQ. The CDR3 bases are TGTGCCAGCAGTGCGGACAGGTTTGAAGCTTTCTTT. This codes for CASSADRFEAFF.

The chain employs TRBV5-1 and TRBJ2-1; unclear D gene. CDR3 size: 15 residues. Between the trimmed V and J ends, which lost 0 bases and 7 bases, there was a span of 14 bases. The germline V gene has CDR1 SGHRS and CDR2 YFSETQ. The CDR3 loop reads CASSLAVPSVNEQFF. In DNA, the CDR3 is TGCGCCAGCAGCTTGGCGGTACCGTCCGTGAATGAGCAGTTCTTC.

This chain joins TRBV5-1 and TRBJ1-5; maybe TRBD1 (6 bases). The CDR3 covers 15 residues. The germline gives CDR1 SGHRS, CDR2 YFSETQ. V lost 1 base, J lost 1 base, and 9 bases lay in between. CDR3 DNA sequence: TGCGCCAGCAGCTTGAGGGGGGCGAGCAATCAGCCCCAGCATTTT. It is translated as CASSLRGASNQPQHF.

V is TRBV6-1 and J is TRBJ1-3; tentatively, D is TRBD1 (5 bases). Trimming took off 6 bases at V and 0 bases at J, with 12 bases between the two ends. The CDR3 sequence is 15 residues long. Looked up from germline, CDR1 is MNHNS and CDR2 is SASEGT. The CDR3 spells CASSLDSYSGNTIYF. CDR3 DNA: TGTGCCAGCAGCCTCGACAGCTACTCTGGAAACACCATATATTTT.

The chain combines TRBV28 with TRBJ2-5; 9 nucleotides match TRBD1. CDR3 size: 17 residues. V shed 3 bases, J shed 4 bases, and the junction held 12 bases outside the gene matches. The germline CDR1 and CDR2 sequences are MDHEN and SYDVKM. CDR3 sequence reads: CASSFDGPGQGRETQYF. The CDR3 DNA reads as TGTGCCAGCAGTTTTGACGGGCCGGGACAGGGTCGAGAGACCCAGTACTTC.

This clone was seen many times. The chain has TRBV14 and TRBJ2-7; D remains ambiguous. Trimming shortened V by 1 base and J by 2 bases, and 21 bases separated the two germline ends. This CDR3 comprises 18 residues. Germline values: CDR1 SGHDN, CDR2 FVKESK. CDR3 coding DNA: TGTGCCAGCAGCCAAGGCCTTCCGTGGATGTCAGCTCCCTACGAGCAGTACTTC. Its translation: CASSQGLPWMSAPYEQYF.

This clone was picked up a small number of times. The rearrangement links TRBV7-4 to TRBJ2-2, with TRBD1 matching over 10 bases. The CDR3 has 15 amino acids. In germline, CDR1 is SGHVT, CDR2 SQSDAQ. J gave up 6 bases and V 5 bases, and 6 bases lay outside the gene matches. The CDR3 coding sequence is TGTGCCAGCAGCCTGACAGGGGGCGCAGCCGGGGAGCTGTTTTTT. This codes for CASSLTGGAAGELFF.

As concerns this clone: Other DNA variants within this sample encode the same CDR3. The V call is TRBV6-5, the J call TRBJ1-5; the D is unclear. The V and J ends lost 2 bases and 0 bases respectively, with 5 bases between them. The CDR3 length is 14 residues. Germline V gene data show CDR1 as MNHEY and CDR2 as SVGAGI. The CDR3 protein is CASSYGGSNQPQHF. DNA of the CDR3: TGTGCCAGCAGTTACGGTGGTAGCAATCAGCCCCAGCATTTT.

This clone was recorded once. The chain couples TRBV19 to TRBJ1-4; 7 positions agree with TRBD1. The CDR3 extends over 17 amino acids. Germline V gene data show CDR1 as LNHDA and CDR2 as SQIVND (reference sequence). V shed 5 bases, J shed 7 bases, and the junction held 16 bases outside the gene matches. The CDR3 coding sequence is TGTGCCAGTAGTCCAGGGAGCAGGGGGAGGTCGGGTGAAAAACTGTTTTTT. Translation gives CASSPGSRGRSGEKLFF.

This clone was seen only a few times. The chain carries TRBV7-3 and TRBJ2-1; 9 bases line up with TRBD2. CDR1 is SGHTA, CDR2 FQGTGA, per germline. J lost 7 bases, V lost 5 bases, and 9 bases had no gene match. The CDR3 totals 15 residues. The CDR3 DNA reads TGTGCCAGCAGCCTCGGACTAGCGAGCCCTAATGAGCAGTTCTTC. This codes for CASSLGLASPNEQFF.

This clone was seen many times. The chain recombines TRBV5-6 with TRBJ1-2; D unclear. The CDR3 sequence is 14 residues long. Trimming stripped 2 bases from V and 7 bases from J, with 15 bases between. Germline CDR1 SGHDT, CDR2 YYEEEE. The DNA for the CDR3 is TGTGCCAGCAGCTTAGAGGACCGCCCGGGTGGCTACACCTTC. Its translation is CASSLEDRPGGYTF.